This T cell receptor (beta chain) was captured in a study of OX40 agonist ivuxolimab in advanced cancers. For the wider study: Ivuxolimab, which targeted the costimulatory receptor OX40 (CD134), was an agonistic, fully human IgG2 monoclonal antibody. Intravenous ivuxolimab was administered to patients every 2 weeks at six dose levels: 0.01, 0.1, 0.3, 1.5, 3 and 10 mg/kg. Of the 52 patients in dose escalation, about 20 had hepatocellular carcinoma, about 15 had melanoma, 9 had renal cell carcinoma and 9 had head and neck cancer. In the dose-escalation cohort, approximately 83% of patients were male, and the mean age was roughly 60 years with a range of roughly 20 to 79. Prior anti-PD-1, anti-PD-L1 or anti-CTLA-4 therapy was permitted, and checkpoint inhibitors had been received by 30% to 40% of dose-escalation patients. Partial responses occurred in three dose-escalation patients: two with cutaneous melanoma and one with hepatocellular carcinoma. The purpose of peripheral TCRbeta sequencing was to test whether ivuxolimab changed TCR sequence diversity and led to clonal T-cell expansion. The paper covers the monotherapy dose-escalation part of the phase I ivuxolimab trial, which included N ≈ 50 patients.

This clone was seen a single time. Which antigen it targets is not known. No base quality information exists; no much larger clone differs at one position. To sequence the TCRbeta CDR3 region, genomic DNA was isolated from the sorted cells. The immunoSEQ Assay was used to sequence the TCRbeta CDR3 regions. The immuneACCESS repertoire file appears here via TCRdb, limited to in-frame rearrangements. These files lack a portion of the clones; in checked studies, under half of the deficit traces to unresolved V genes, and the cause of the others is not known. The sample yields about 70,000 clones; roughly 78% were counted once. Approximately 5% of the sample rests with the top ten. The trial excluded patients who had a history of autoimmune disease or were on systemic immunosuppression. Peripheral blood for TCR sequencing was collected from all dose cohorts at baseline, on cycle 4 day 1, and on cycle 7 day 1. Samples were obtained from an open-label, multicenter, first-in-human phase I dose-escalation trial of ivuxolimab. The trial enrolled adults with locally advanced or metastatic head and neck squamous cell, hepatocellular, melanoma or renal cell carcinoma. Before TCR sequencing, CD4+ and CD8+ T cells were separately sorted from peripheral blood.

The study at large found these results: At doses of 0.1 to 3.0 mg/kg, clonal expansion of both CD4+ and CD8+ blood T cells was observed from baseline to week 6. Low levels of normalized T-cell clonal expansion were also shown by some nonresponding patients. In the 0.1-3.0 mg/kg groups, partial responders had among the lowest normalized peripheral clonal expansion, particularly in CD8+ T cells. The antigen specificity of the peripheral T cells that underwent clonal expansion was not determined. On average, CD8+ T cells showed more expanded clones than CD4+ T cells after ivuxolimab.

This clonotype originated in an adult with an advanced solid tumor such as melanoma, head and neck, liver or kidney cancer. This specimen was CD4+ or CD8+ T cells sorted from blood, taken in a trial of the OX40 agonist ivuxolimab.

CDR3 reads: CAISDRGARNEQFF. In nucleotides, the sequence is TGTGCCATCAGCGACCGGGGGGCGCGGAATGAGCAGTTCTTC. This chain is built from TRBV10-3 and TRBJ2-1, and perhaps TRBD2 as D gene, on 7 matching bases. The CDR3 numbers 14 residues from cysteine through phenylalanine. Solely the CDR3 DNA is kept, with 42 bases framed from the first base. V and J lose 6 bases and 7 bases, and a span of 16 bases separates them. The CDR1 and CDR2 encoded by the germline V gene are ENHRY and SYGVKD.